The clone carrying this T cell receptor (beta chain) is a singleton in its sample. What it binds is not known. Sequenced by immunoSEQ multiplex PCR; TCRdb stores in-frame clones only, minus some. The data show approximately 130,000 clones, with roughly 93% seen just once and around 3.1% held by the top ten. This CDR3 spans 15 amino acids. CDR1 is MNHNY and CDR2 is SVGAGI in the germline V gene (reference sequence). Between the trimmed V and J ends, which lost 5 bases and 2 bases, there was a span of 15 bases. These data belong to a study of T cell responses to AZD1222 COVID-19 vaccine. Broader study findings: Seropositive AZD1222 recipients at baseline numbered only five or six. The study found Spike-specific TCR breadth and depth rose after two AZD1222 doses. Regions 160-218 and 743-854 dominated among vaccine-associated CD4 TCRs spanning spike. The repertoires were collected only after the peak T cell response.

The sample in question was peripheral blood, obtained on day 0 of AZD1222 vaccination. The V gene is TRBV6-6, the J gene TRBJ1-2; perhaps TRBD1 as D (5 bases). The sequence was obtained from an adult in good health. The CDR3 coding sequence is TGTGCCAGCAGTGCATCAGGGCAAGGGAACTATGGCTACACCTTC. It specifies CASSASGQGNYGYTF.